This T cell receptor (beta chain) was captured in a study of regulatory T cells in long-lasting Graves disease. As for the study in general: The study counted Graves' disease as persistent given over 5 years of antithyroid drugs and positive TSH receptor antibodies.

As to time point: persistent/refractory GD, antithyroid drugs over 5 years with positive TRAb. Extracted RNA from PBMCs served as the source of the TCR library. As a group, patients came from one endocrinology department in Xi'an, China. Study conclusions and caveats: It was peripheral blood alone, not thyroid tissue, that was studied.

Germline CDR1 is MNHEY and CDR2 is SMNVEV (reference sequence). CDR3 length: 14 amino acids. Trimming left V 6 bases short and J 2 bases short, with 14 bases between. The authors built TCR beta libraries using iRepertoire HTBI primers and Arm-PCR of CDR3 regions. Original handling: Looking across samples, the authors found approximately 60 TRBV and 15 or so TRBJ segments. TCRdb re-called the multiplex PCR reads through MiXCR, storing one row per CDR3 protein. TCRdb's processing, not the authors' own work, is the source of the V and J calls. This sample has about 400,000 distinct CDR3 sequences, with about a fifth found just once. This clonotype was detected only a few times. No antigen is known for it.

This clonotype was sampled from a female donor with Graves disease. Sequencing used peripheral blood mononuclear cells (PBMCs), obtained when the disease was refractory, from a patient treated with antithyroid drugs. The rearrangement joins TRBV27 to TRBJ2-7; D uncertain. CDR3: CASRSRPSAYEQYF. DNA for the CDR3: TGTGCCAGCAGGAGCCGCCCGTCAGCCTACGAGCAGTACTTC.